The sequence of this TCR beta chain was determined in a study of T cell responses to AZD1222 COVID-19 vaccine. Study-level findings and limits: The reported proportion of spike-specific TCRs targeting unmutated variant regions was nearly half. The sample set comprised mostly white British donors with more females, and clonal diversity was possibly underestimated.

The repertoire was sequenced with immunoSEQ multiplex PCR; TCRdb's copy has only in-frame clones and lacks some. Found here are about 57,000 clones, roughly 86% of them singletons; the top ten hold 16%. Germline V gene data show CDR1 as SGHTA and CDR2 as FQGNSA. The CDR3 sequence is 13 residues long. The V gene lost 0 bases and the J gene lost 4 bases, with 6 bases spanning the gap. A note on this clone: The antigen remains unidentified.

V gene TRBV7-2 combines with J gene TRBJ1-1; D is unclear. This clonotype was obtained from an adult in good health. Source: peripheral blood, taken on day 0 of AZD1222 vaccination. CDR3 nucleotides: TGTGCCAGCAGCTTAGCGGGCACCACTGAAGCTTTCTTT. Translated, it gives CASSLAGTTEAFF.